The present T cell receptor (beta chain) was sequenced within a study of blood T cells in healthy people across ages. CDR3 length: 15 residues. Germline trimming cut 4 bases from V and 3 bases from J; bases unmatched to any gene: 5. This clonotype showed up just a few times. It was with a sample-barcoded 5' primer and a J-beta primer mix that a second PCR of about 7 to 12 cycles was run. TCRdb ran MiXCR on the 5' RACE reads and lists one entry per CDR3 protein. Of hundreds of thousands of distinct CDR3 sequences listed, about 42% are singletons. The chain recombines TRBV12-3 or TRBV12-4 with TRBJ2-5; TRBD1 agrees at 10 bases. Sequenced sample: blood. This clonotype originated in a man in his fifties or sixties in good health. Here the CDR3 reads CASSSGTGEEETQYF. CDR3 sequence (DNA): TGTGCCAGCAGTTCAGGGACAGGGGAGGAAGAGACCCAGTACTTC.